Below are 4 T cell receptor beta chains sequenced from a single sample in a study of shared clonotypes between healthy human individuals. The table came from immunoSEQ multiplex PCR; TCRdb's copy has only in-frame clones and leaves some out. Of 450,000 to 650,000 clones listed, about 80% are singletons. Material: PBMCs. These receptors were taken from a woman aged 40 to 50 in good health. Some clones in this sample may be carry-over from other donors' samples.

In regard to this clone: The sample contains more than one DNA sequence encoding this CDR3. This chain links TRBV7-2 with TRBJ1-2, with D perhaps matching TRBD1 (6 bases). Trimming removed 1 base from V and 4 bases from J, with 13 bases in between. This CDR3 region has 15 residues. CDR1 and CDR2 (germline): SGHTA, FQGNSA. DNA for the CDR3: TGTGCCAGCAGCTTAGGGCCAGGGGAGAGCTATGGCTACACCTTC. This codes for CASSLGPGESYGYTF.

Of note for this clone: A far larger clone is off by one base, so a read error is likely. Other DNA sequences in the sample encode the same CDR3. The chain couples TRBV4-2 to TRBJ2-5; D remains unclear. Germline-derived CDR1 and CDR2 are LGHNA and YNFKEQ. V dropped 0 bases and J dropped 4 bases, with 3 bases sitting between them. The CDR3 runs to 12 residues. As DNA, the CDR3 is TGTGCCAGCAGCCAAGATAGAGAGACCCAGTACTTC. It translates to CASSQDRETQYF.

V is TRBV27 and J is TRBJ2-3, with TRBD1 matching 9 bases. The CDR3 contains 16 residues. Per germline, CDR1 MNHEY and CDR2 SMNVEV (reference sequence). V trimming: 2 bases; J trimming: 4 bases; junction bases outside the gene matches: 7. In nucleotides, the CDR3 is TGTGCCAGCAGTTTACCTCCGGGACAGGGATCAGATACGCAGTATTTT. Amino acid sequence: CASSLPPGQGSDTQYF.

This rearrangement joins TRBV27 to TRBJ2-1; the D gene could be TRBD1 or TRBD2 (5 bases each). V was shortened by 0 bases and J by 5 bases, with 11 bases between the two germline ends. Germline values: CDR1 MNHEY, CDR2 SMNVEV (reference sequence). The CDR3 has 15 residues. The CDR3 reads CASSLSWGRNNEQFF. CDR3 DNA sequence: TGTGCCAGCAGTTTATCATGGGGGAGAAACAATGAGCAGTTCTTC.